These T cell receptor beta chains were read from a single sample in a study of spatial heterogeneity in lung cancer. TCRdb analysed the 5' RACE reads with MiXCR anew, one entry per CDR3 protein. The sample holds several thousand distinct CDR3 sequences, roughly 6.4% seen once. The specimen comprised lung tumor tissue, sampled at surgery. The source is a male donor with early-stage non-small cell lung cancer. Both conserved end residues are part of each CDR3. A D gene is named only where the DNA matches it firmly. Clone size, where shown, is once, few, many, or a class for clones that have expanded.

D gene: NA
clone size: medium-sized
V gene: TRBV7-9
CDR3 protein: CASSLERSIQETQYF

D gene: TRBD1
clone size: medium-sized
V gene: TRBV7-2
CDR3 protein: CASSARQGPYEQYF

D gene: NA
clone size: medium-sized
V gene: TRBV7-2
CDR3 protein: CASSLEPDGEQYF

D gene: NA
clone size: many
V gene: TRBV7-3
CDR3 protein: CASSFSGTDTQYF

D gene: NA
clone size: many
V gene: TRBV20-1
CDR3 protein: CSATGSLNQPQHF

D gene: TRBD2
clone size: medium-sized
V gene: TRBV20-1
CDR3 protein: CSARLAGANTGELFF

D gene: TRBD2
clone size: many
V gene: TRBV27
CDR3 protein: CASSPRGTSGLDTQYF

D gene: NA
clone size: many
V gene: TRBV5-1
CDR3 protein: CASLSGGFNTEAFF

D gene: NA
clone size: medium-sized
V gene: TRBV3-1
CDR3 protein: CASSQSGSGPFF

D gene: NA
clone size: few
V gene: TRBV13
CDR3 protein: CASRPRGSGANVLTF

D gene: NA
clone size: many
V gene: TRBV6-1
CDR3 protein: CASGGAANTGELFF

D gene: TRBD2
clone size: medium-sized
V gene: TRBV7-9
CDR3 protein: CASSRNSGGAETQYF

D gene: NA
clone size: medium-sized
V gene: TRBV12-3/TRBV12-4
CDR3 protein: CASSLGSGWSDTQYF

D gene: TRBD2
clone size: medium-sized
V gene: TRBV7-6
CDR3 protein: CASSQRDSFYEQYF

D gene: TRBD2
clone size: medium-sized
V gene: TRBV4-1
CDR3 protein: CASSQDSPPSGRRYEQYF

D gene: NA
clone size: many
V gene: TRBV20-1
CDR3 protein: CSAYRGLGGEKLFF

D gene: NA
clone size: NA
V gene: TRBV29-1
CDR3 protein: CSVDEGREAFF

D gene: NA
clone size: few
V gene: TRBV3-1
CDR3 protein: CASSHRLNTEAFF

D gene: NA
clone size: medium-sized
V gene: TRBV5-4
CDR3 protein: CASSSGESRNTGELFF

D gene: TRBD1
clone size: NA
V gene: TRBV12-3/TRBV12-4
CDR3 protein: CASSIAGQGNEKLFF

D gene: TRBD2
clone size: many
V gene: TRBV20-1
CDR3 protein: CSASPGTSGEKQYF

D gene: TRBD1
clone size: medium-sized
V gene: TRBV24-1
CDR3 protein: CATSDAHRGLNEQFF

D gene: TRBD2
clone size: medium-sized
V gene: TRBV2
CDR3 protein: CASTASGNYNEQFF

D gene: NA
clone size: NA
V gene: TRBV12-2
CDR3 protein: CASRLALAGGSPHPFF

D gene: NA
clone size: many
V gene: TRBV5-1
CDR3 protein: CASSLGIGTDTQYF

D gene: NA
clone size: NA
V gene: TRBV29-1
CDR3 protein: CSAQQGSRTDTQYF

D gene: TRBD2
clone size: many
V gene: TRBV5-1
CDR3 protein: CASSFGVAGGVETQYF

D gene: NA
clone size: medium-sized
V gene: TRBV12-5
CDR3 protein: CASGSPNTGLKGTEAFF

D gene: TRBD1
clone size: many
V gene: TRBV7-9
CDR3 protein: CASSIGQGWTDTQYF

D gene: TRBD1
clone size: NA
V gene: TRBV28
CDR3 protein: CASSLSPPGQLVYEQYF

D gene: NA
clone size: few
V gene: TRBV7-9
CDR3 protein: CASSLRQLNEQFF

D gene: NA
clone size: many
V gene: TRBV6-6
CDR3 protein: CATQAGIESPLHF

D gene: NA
clone size: medium-sized
V gene: TRBV20-1
CDR3 protein: CSARTNRPYNSPLHF

D gene: NA
clone size: medium-sized
V gene: TRBV6-2/TRBV6-3
CDR3 protein: CASSPHGGQIPNSPLHF

D gene: NA
clone size: medium-sized
V gene: TRBV7-9
CDR3 protein: CASTLIGGGRKYNEQFF

D gene: NA
clone size: many
V gene: TRBV7-2
CDR3 protein: CASSLDSNEQFF

D gene: NA
clone size: many
V gene: TRBV20-1
CDR3 protein: CSAPNDRLGSQPQHF

D gene: NA
clone size: few
V gene: TRBV9
CDR3 protein: CASSPTGAYNSPLHF

D gene: NA
clone size: many
V gene: TRBV7-8
CDR3 protein: CASSSTGKNTGELFF

D gene: NA
clone size: NA
V gene: TRBV6-5
CDR3 protein: CASSQRGGGNQPQHF

D gene: NA
clone size: many
V gene: TRBV6-2/TRBV6-3
CDR3 protein: CASSETVALDQPQHF